The rows below give T cell receptor beta chains drawn from one sample of a study of T and B cells in COVID-19 patients. Each CDR3 protein gets one entry after TCRdb re-called the multiplex PCR reads with MiXCR. Of about 11,000 distinct CDR3 sequences in the sample, approximately 35% were seen once. Sequences were obtained from blood. These receptors originate from a human donor with active COVID-19. Both conserved end residues are part of each CDR3.

v_gene	j_gene	CDR3aa
TRBV30	TRBJ2-3	CAGRQGRADTQYF
TRBV27	TRBJ2-3	CASSSTGALFLSTDTQYF
TRBV27	TRBJ2-5	CASSLGSGAEETQYF
TRBV5-6	TRBJ2-5	CASSPYTRNVIQETQYF
TRBV19	TRBJ1-5	CASSMGAEIYPQHF
TRBV27	TRBJ1-5	CASSLDRGRNQPQHF
TRBV5-5	TRBJ1-2	CASSLQPGSMNGYTF
TRBV18	TRBJ1-5	CASSPNRREEKQPQHF
TRBV29-1	TRBJ2-2	CSVMENTGELFF
TRBV19	TRBJ1-1	CASSIGGGRQLDTEAFF
TRBV6-2/TRBV6-3	TRBJ2-3	CASSYQSGGGTDTQYF
TRBV7-9	TRBJ2-7	CASSFRDRSYEQYF
TRBV6-5	TRBJ2-7	CASRPTSGGYEQYF
TRBV14	TRBJ2-1	CASSQDWGEQFF
TRBV6-5	TRBJ2-1	CASSYSRTGISYNEQFF
TRBV6-6	TRBJ2-2	CASSYAETGELFF
TRBV10-2	TRBJ2-1	CASSEYNEQFF
TRBV6-5	TRBJ1-3	CASSYGSPGGNTIYF
TRBV18	TRBJ1-1	CASSPTGFTEAFF
TRBV12-3/TRBV12-4	TRBJ1-2	CASSQTLHQTGGYTF
TRBV19	TRBJ1-2	CASWASHSPNGYTF
TRBV19	TRBJ1-1	CASTPWEGANTEAFF
TRBV14	TRBJ1-5	CASHGTDSNQPQHF
TRBV28	TRBJ2-3	CASKPDSGGETRTDTQYF
TRBV12-3/TRBV12-4	TRBJ1-3	CASSSQGRGNTIYF
TRBV6-5	TRBJ2-7	CASSVQGTLSYEQYF
TRBV19	TRBJ1-5	CASSIQANQPQHF
TRBV20-1	TRBJ2-7	CSARSQGAYEQYF
TRBV6-5	TRBJ1-1	CASSYEGLNTEAFF
TRBV19	TRBJ2-5	CASSIGQNFQETQYF
TRBV5-3	TRBJ2-3	CARSGQGARRVTDTQYF
TRBV19	TRBJ2-3	CASTNLFRDRGEDTQYF
TRBV18	TRBJ1-3	CASSPGGQGLTGNTIYF
TRBV12-3/TRBV12-4	TRBJ1-5	CASRNHGTGRGQHQHF
TRBV19	TRBJ1-2	CASMSGGYGYTF
TRBV6-1	TRBJ1-4	CASSDGQGFNEKLFF
TRBV5-6	TRBJ1-4	CASRKQGTNEKLFF
TRBV7-2	TRBJ1-2	CASSSGQPGTYGYTF
TRBV12-3/TRBV12-4	TRBJ1-5	CASTLSGGNQPQHF
TRBV5-4	TRBJ2-3	CASSLYGTDTQYF
TRBV14	TRBJ2-2	CASSQVPLGSGELFF
TRBV18	TRBJ2-7	CASSTTGGTYEQYF